The T cell receptor (beta chain) under discussion was sequenced for a study of blood T cells in healthy people across ages. A J-beta primer mix and a sample-barcoded 5' primer were used in a second PCR of about 7 to 12 cycles. TCRdb ran MiXCR on the 5' RACE reads and lists one entry per CDR3 protein. The data contain approximately 1.5 million distinct CDR3 sequences, about 42% of them singletons. Germline-derived CDR1 and CDR2 are MNHEY and SVGAGI. V was shortened by 7 bases and J by 4 bases, with 18 bases between the two germline ends. This CDR3 is built from 15 residues. The sequence came from a woman between 18 and 29 years old in good health. The gene calls are TRBV6-5 and TRBJ2-3, with D perhaps matching TRBD2 (6 bases). Specimen: blood. The CDR3 sequence: CASKLAGGDSDTQYF. CDR3 DNA sequence: TGTGCCAGCAAATTGGCCGGGGGAGATTCAGATACGCAGTATTTT.